This T cell receptor beta chain is drawn from a study of blood T cell repertoires in COVID-19. Study-level information: PBMCs, B-cell-depleted T cells, or T cells were the source of the cDNA or gDNA that made up the material.

The CDR3 has 14 amino acids. Germline assignment: CDR1 LNHDA and CDR2 SQIVND (reference sequence). V was clipped by 4 bases and J by 7 bases, with 14 bases between them. The table came from immunoSEQ multiplex PCR; TCRdb's copy has only in-frame clones and leaves some out. The sample lists 220,000 or so clones; almost 90% were seen once. The source material was PBMCs or T cells enriched from blood (not recorded which). This TCR was recovered from a man aged 30 to 45 who had been exposed to COVID-19. This chain connects TRBV19 to TRBJ1-5, with a possible D match to TRBD1 (5 bases). The CDR3 DNA reads as TGTGCCAGTAGTAGCCAGGGATTGGGGCAGCCCCAGCATTTT. Translating gives CASSSQGLGQPQHF. Based on the CDR3 plus reference TRBV19 and TRBJ1-5, the full variable domain is DGGITQSPKYLFRKEGQNVTLSCEQNLNHDAMYWYRQDPGQGLRLIYYSQIVNDFQKGDIAEGYSVSREKKESFPLTVTSAQKNPTAFYLCASSSQGLGQPQHFGDGTRLSIL.